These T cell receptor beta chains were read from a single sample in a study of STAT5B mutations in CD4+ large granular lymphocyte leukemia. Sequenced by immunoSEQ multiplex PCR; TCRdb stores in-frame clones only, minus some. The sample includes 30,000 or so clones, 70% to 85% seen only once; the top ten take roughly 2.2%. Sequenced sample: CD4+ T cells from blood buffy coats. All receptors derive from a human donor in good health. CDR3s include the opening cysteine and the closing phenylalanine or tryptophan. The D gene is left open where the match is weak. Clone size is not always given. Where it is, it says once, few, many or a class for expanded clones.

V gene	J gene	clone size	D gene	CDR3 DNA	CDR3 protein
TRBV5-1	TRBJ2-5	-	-	TGCGCCAGCAGCTTCCAAGAGACCCAGTACTTC	CASSFQETQYF
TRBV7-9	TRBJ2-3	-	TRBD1	TGTGCCAGCAGCTCGCAGGGGGCGCGGCCGCAGTATTTT	CASSSQGARPQYF
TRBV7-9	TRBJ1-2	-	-	TGTGCCAGCAGCTTAGGTGGTGGTTTGGCTAACTATGGCTACACCTTC	CASSLGGGLANYGYTF
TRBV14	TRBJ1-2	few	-	TGTGCCAGCAGCCAAGAGACAGGAATCAACTATGGCTACACCTTC	CASSQETGINYGYTF
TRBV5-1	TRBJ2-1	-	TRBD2	TGCGCCAGCAGCCTCCCGGGACTAGCGGGCCTAGGGAAAGACAATGAGCAGTTCTTC	CASSLPGLAGLGKDNEQFF
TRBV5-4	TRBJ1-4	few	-	TGTGCCAGCAGCACAGCAACTAATGAAAAACTGTTTTTT	CASSTATNEKLFF
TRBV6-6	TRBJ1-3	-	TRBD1	TGTGCCAGCAGCCAGACAGGGAAGGGAAACACCATATATTTT	CASSQTGKGNTIYF
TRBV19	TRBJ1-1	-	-	TGTGCCAGTAGTATTAGTGGGGGGAGCACAGCCACTGAAGCTTTCTTT	CASSISGGSTATEAFF
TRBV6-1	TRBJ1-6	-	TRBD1	TGTGCCAGCAGTAGGCAGGGGGATTCACCCCTCCACTTT	CASSRQGDSPLHF
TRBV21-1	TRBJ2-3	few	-	TGTGCCAGCAGCGGCCCGGGGGGCACAGATACGCAGTATTTT	CASSGPGGTDTQYF
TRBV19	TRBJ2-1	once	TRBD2	TGTGCCAGTGGGGACCAAGCGGGGTACAATGAGCAGTTCTTC	CASGDQAGYNEQFF
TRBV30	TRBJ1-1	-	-	TGTGCCTGGAGTAACGGGGACACTGAAGCTTTCTTT	CAWSNGDTEAFF
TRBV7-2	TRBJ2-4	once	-	TGTGCCAGCAGCTTAGCGACCCCTCACGCCTTTCTTCAGTACTTC	CASSLATPHAFLQYF
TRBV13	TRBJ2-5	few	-	TGTGCCAGCAGCTCTGGCCGGGCCCAGTACTTC	CASSSGRAQYF
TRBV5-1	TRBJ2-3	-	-	TGCGCCAGCAGCTTACCTAGCGCAACAGATACGCAGTATTTT	CASSLPSATDTQYF
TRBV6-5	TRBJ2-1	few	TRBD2	TGTGCCGCCACCGGTAGCGGGAGGGCCGGCAATGAGCAGTTCTTC	CAATGSGRAGNEQFF
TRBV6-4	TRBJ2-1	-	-	TGTGCCAGCAGTGACACAGGGTTTGAGCAGTTCTTC	CASSDTGFEQFF
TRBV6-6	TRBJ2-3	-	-	TGTGCCAGTTCTGGGGGGTTCACAGATACGCAGTATTTT	CASSGGFTDTQYF
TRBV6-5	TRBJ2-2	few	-	TGTGCCAGCACACAGGAGTACAGGGCGGCCGGGGAGCTGTTTTTT	CASTQEYRAAGELFF
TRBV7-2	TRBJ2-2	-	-	TGTGCCAGCAGCTTAGCTAGATCCGGGGAGCTGTTTTTT	CASSLARSGELFF
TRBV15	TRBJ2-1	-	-	TGTGCCACCACGAGGTTCCTTTTAACTGAGCAGTTCTTC	CATTRFLLTEQFF
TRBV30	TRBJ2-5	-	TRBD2	TGTGCCTGGGCTAGCGGGAGTCGGGAGACCCAGTACTTC	CAWASGSRETQYF
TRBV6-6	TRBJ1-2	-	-	TGTGCCAGCAGTTACACCAAGACAGTCTATGGCTACACCTTC	CASSYTKTVYGYTF
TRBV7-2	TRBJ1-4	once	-	TGTGCCAGCAGCGCGGGACGGAGAAATACCCCTAATGAAAAACTGTTTTTT	CASSAGRRNTPNEKLFF
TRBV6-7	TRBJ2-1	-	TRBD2	TGTGCCAGCCCGCGTGGACTAGCGGGAGGGCCCCCCCTTAGCTCCTACAATGAGCAGTTCTTC	CASPRGLAGGPPLSSYNEQFF
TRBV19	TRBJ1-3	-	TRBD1	TGTGCCAGTAGTTCTCGTCCCGGGACAGGGTTGTACGGAAACACCATATATTTT	CASSSRPGTGLYGNTIYF
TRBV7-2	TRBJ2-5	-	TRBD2	TGTGCCAGCAGCGCCGAGTGGCGGGGGGCACGAGAGACCCAGTACTTC	CASSAEWRGARETQYF
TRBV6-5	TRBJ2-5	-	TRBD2	TGTGCCAGCAGTGCATCTAGCGGGGTGGGGGAGACCCAGTACTTC	CASSASSGVGETQYF
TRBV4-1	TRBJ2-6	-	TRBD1	TGCGCCAGCAGCCAGCCGGGACAGGGAGTCTCTGGGGCCAACGTCCTGACTTTC	CASSQPGQGVSGANVLTF